This TCR beta chain is drawn from a study of shared clonotypes between healthy human individuals. Study results and caveats: Rarefaction showed sorted-subset sequencing was incomplete despite large depth. Naive subsets generally had larger estimated richness than memory subsets.

A remark on this clone: Its antigen is unknown.

Assay runs were performed at deep level. Assay used: immunoSEQ multiplex PCR; TCRdb lists only in-frame clones, some missing. The table shows 980,000 or so clones, with 76% occurring only once. The CDR3 is made up of 15 amino acids. The V gene's germline CDR1 is SGDLS and CDR2 YYNGEE. J was trimmed by 8 bases and V by 3 bases; bases with no gene match: 11. The TCR was taken from a man between 18 and 35 years old in good health. The sample was memory CD4+ T cells sorted from blood. The subset: CD45RA-negative fraction. The V and J genes are TRBV9 and TRBJ1-3; 7 bases align to TRBD1. The CDR3 DNA reads TGTGCCAGCAGCGGACAGGGAAAGTTTACGGACACCATATATTTT. Translating it yields CASSGQGKFTDTIYF.